This T cell receptor (beta chain) appears in the sequencing data of a study of T cells in women clearing cervical HPV infection. Here immunoSEQ multiplex PCR was the method, and the copy in TCRdb shows in-frame clones only, minus some. The table counts about 34,000 clones; roughly 1.5% lies in the top ten. The study's findings and limits: Richness plus V gene abundances separated cases from controls with AUC roughly 0.85.

As concerns this clone: Its antigen is not identified.

The TCR originated in a woman aged 18 to 75 with a cervical HPV16 infection that either progressed to CIN3+ or cleared (not recorded which). The sequencing input was blood buffy coat.

The part of the CDR3 DNA that was read is TGCGCCAGCTCATCCTATAATTCACCC. Protein product: CASSSYNSP. The entire CDR3 protein is CASSSYNSPLHF. This rearrangement joins TRBV10-2 to TRBJ1-6; D not certain. Coverage ceases 3 residues before the CDR3 finishes, and the germline J gene fills in the end. Germline V gene sequence: CDR1 WSHSY, CDR2 SAAADI. V was cut by 8 bases and J by 1 base, with 3 bases left in between. This CDR3 region has 12 residues.